The rows below give T cell receptor beta chains drawn from one sample of a study of post-analysis software for immune sequencing data. TCRdb reprocessed the PCR reads via MiXCR and lists one record per CDR3 protein. The data hold more than 350,000 distinct CDR3 sequences, with about 40% observed a single time. The sample consisted of blood. These receptors came from a girl aged 2 to 9 with multiple sclerosis. Each CDR3 is given with its conserved first and last residue. A D gene is named only where the DNA matches it firmly. Size is omitted from some rows. Given values are once, few, many or a class for expanded clones.

j_gene,v_gene,d_gene,abundance,CDR3nt,CDR3aa
TRBJ2-1,TRBV27,.,.,TGTGCCAGCAGGGGGGCTGGCGGGGATGAGCAGTTCTTC,CASRGAGGDEQFF
TRBJ1-2,TRBV12-3/TRBV12-4,.,.,TGTGCCAGCAGTTTAGGGAGCTACTATGGCTACACCTTC,CASSLGSYYGYTF
TRBJ1-2,TRBV5-1,TRBD1,.,TGCGCCAGCAGCTTGGTTGGGACAGGGGATGGCTACACCTTC,CASSLVGTGDGYTF
TRBJ2-5,TRBV7-9,TRBD1,few,TGTGCCAGCAGCAGATCCGGGACAGGGTTGCAAGAGACCCAGTACTTC,CASSRSGTGLQETQYF
TRBJ1-2,TRBV29-1,TRBD1,few,TGCAGCGTTGCGAGACAGGGGTACTATGGCTACACCTTC,CSVARQGYYGYTF
TRBJ1-1,TRBV5-1,.,few,TGCGCCAGCAGCTTGCTTCCGGGGAACACTGAAGCTTTCTTT,CASSLLPGNTEAFF
TRBJ2-1,TRBV12-3/TRBV12-4,.,.,TGTGCCAGCAGACCTCTCCCGACCTACAATGAGCAGTTCTTC,CASRPLPTYNEQFF
TRBJ2-3,TRBV7-6,TRBD2,few,TGTGCCAGCAGCTTAACTAGCGGGGGCGGATTGTTCTTCACAGATACGCAGTATTTT,CASSLTSGGGLFFTDTQYF
TRBJ1-5,TRBV27,TRBD1,.,TGTGCCAGCAGTCCCTTGGACAGGTATCGCAATCAGCCCCAGCATTTT,CASSPLDRYRNQPQHF
TRBJ2-6,TRBV6-6,.,.,TGTGCCAGCAGTTACTTCGGGACCTCTGGGGCCAACGTCCTGACTTTC,CASSYFGTSGANVLTF
TRBJ1-6,TRBV21-1,.,.,.,CASPNAVGLGNSPLHF
TRBJ2-4,TRBV20-1,.,few,TGCAGTGCTAGACCCGGACAGCCTAAAAACATTCAGTACTTC,CSARPGQPKNIQYF
TRBJ1-2,TRBV9,.,.,TGTGCCAGCAGCGTGAGAACATACGGAGGCTACACCTTC,CASSVRTYGGYTF
TRBJ2-7,TRBV12-3/TRBV12-4,TRBD1,.,TGTGCCGGCAGTCTTAACCGGGACAGGGCCGAGCAGTACTTC,CAGSLNRDRAEQYF
TRBJ1-2,TRBV4-3,TRBD1,.,TGCGCCAGCAGCCAACACGGCGGCAGGGGGTGGAAGGACTATGGCTACACCTTC,CASSQHGGRGWKDYGYTF
TRBJ1-5,TRBV6-1,.,.,TGTGCCAGCAGTGAACACGGGGATAGCAATCAGCCCCAGCATTTT,CASSEHGDSNQPQHF
TRBJ2-3,TRBV7-2,.,.,TGTGCCAGCAGCTTAGGCCTACAAGGCACAGATACGCAGTATTTT,CASSLGLQGTDTQYF
TRBJ2-3,TRBV7-2,TRBD2,.,TGTGCCAGCAGCTGGGTACTAGCGGGAGGAGATACGCAGTATTTT,CASSWVLAGGDTQYF
TRBJ2-1,TRBV7-2,.,.,TGTGCCAGCAGATCCGCCCCGAGCTGGGAGAGTGGCAAGCAGTTCTTC,CASRSAPSWESGKQFF
TRBJ2-7,TRBV20-1,.,.,TGCAGTGCTAAGGGGATCCCCTTCTACGGGCAGTACTTC,CSAKGIPFYGQYF
TRBJ1-6,TRBV4-1,.,many,TGCGCCAGCAGCCAGACCCCACAGGGAGGCCACCGAAATTCACCCCTCCACTTT,CASSQTPQGGHRNSPLHF
TRBJ2-3,TRBV12-3/TRBV12-4,.,.,TGTGCCAGCTATCTAGTAGCCGGGACCTACACAGATACGCAGTATTTT,CASYLVAGTYTDTQYF
TRBJ2-1,TRBV11-2,TRBD2,few,TGTGCCAGCAGCTTAAGTGGCTCGGGAGGGAATGAGCAGTTCTTC,CASSLSGSGGNEQFF
TRBJ2-3,TRBV5-1,.,few,TGCGCCAGCAAGGCGGACACAGATACGCAGTATTTT,CASKADTDTQYF
TRBJ1-3,TRBV7-9,TRBD1,.,TGTGCCAGCAGCTCCGGGACAGAGGGAAACACCATATATTTT,CASSSGTEGNTIYF
TRBJ2-1,TRBV28,TRBD2,few,TGTGCCAGCAGTCCTAGAACCGGGACTAGCGCATACTCCTACAATGAGCAGTTCTTC,CASSPRTGTSAYSYNEQFF
TRBJ1-2,TRBV7-9,.,many,TGTGCCAGCAGCTCGCCGCGGGACGATGGCTACACCTTC,CASSSPRDDGYTF
TRBJ1-1,TRBV10-3,.,few,TGTGCCATCAGTGGTCAGTCTGAAGCTTTCTTT,CAISGQSEAFF
TRBJ1-2,TRBV7-9,.,.,TGTGCCAGCAGCTTAGTGGTCCCTAACTATGGCTACACCTTC,CASSLVVPNYGYTF
TRBJ2-1,TRBV6-5,.,.,TGTGCCAGCAGTTACAGAGGACTCCCATCGTTACAGGAGCAGTTCTTC,CASSYRGLPSLQEQFF
TRBJ2-7,TRBV10-3,TRBD1,few,TGTGCCAACGTACGGGACAGGATAGTCTACGAGCAGTACTTC,CANVRDRIVYEQYF
TRBJ1-6,TRBV7-8,TRBD1,.,TGTGCCAGCAGCTCATACAGGGGATACAATTCACCCCTCCACTTT,CASSSYRGYNSPLHF
TRBJ2-7,TRBV7-2,.,few,TGTGCCAGCAGCTTAGTCTCAGGAAAGACGTACGAGCAGTACTTC,CASSLVSGKTYEQYF
TRBJ1-2,TRBV10-3,TRBD1,many,TGTGCCATCAGTGAGTCCTTCGGACAGGGGAACTATGGCTACACCTTC,CAISESFGQGNYGYTF
TRBJ2-1,TRBV20-1,TRBD2,few,TGCAGTGCTCCCGTTAGCGGGTCTTTTTACAATGAGCAGTTCTTC,CSAPVSGSFYNEQFF
TRBJ2-7,TRBV5-1,.,many,TGCGCCAGCAGCTTAATGCTAACTACCTACGAGCAGTACTTC,CASSLMLTTYEQYF
TRBJ2-1,TRBV6-6,.,few,TGTGCCAGCACCCAGAGGGGCCTCCGATTTCCCGATGAGCAGTTCTTC,CASTQRGLRFPDEQFF
TRBJ2-7,TRBV29-1,.,.,TGCAGCATCCGTGACAATACCTACGAGCAGTACTTC,CSIRDNTYEQYF
TRBJ2-4,TRBV5-1,TRBD2,few,TGCGCCAGCAGCTTGGATTTACTGCGCGGCGGGAGGAGGGCCAAAAACATTCAGTACTTC,CASSLDLLRGGRRAKNIQYF
TRBJ2-4,TRBV5-1,.,.,TGCGCCAGCAGCCAACGGGACACGGACATTCAGTACTTC,CASSQRDTDIQYF
TRBJ2-7,TRBV28,TRBD2,few,TGTGCCAGCAGTTTGCCGGGACTAGCGGGAAACTACGAGCAGTACTTC,CASSLPGLAGNYEQYF
TRBJ2-7,TRBV29-1,.,.,TGCAGCGTTTCAACAACCCGCACAGCCTACGAGCAGTACTTC,CSVSTTRTAYEQYF
TRBJ1-1,TRBV7-9,.,.,TGTGCCAGCAGCGATACAGGGAACACTGAAGCTTTCTTT,CASSDTGNTEAFF
TRBJ1-4,TRBV12-3/TRBV12-4,TRBD1,.,TGTGCCAGCAGTTCCAGGACAGGGACGTACGAAAAACTGTTTTTT,CASSSRTGTYEKLFF
TRBJ2-1,TRBV20-1,.,.,TGCAGTGCTATAGTCGCCTACAATGAGCAGTTCTTC,CSAIVAYNEQFF
TRBJ2-7,TRBV28,.,.,TGTGCCAGCAGTTTTGCCGGGGGCCTTGTAATCGAGCAGTACTTC,CASSFAGGLVIEQYF
TRBJ2-1,TRBV12-3/TRBV12-4,.,.,TGTGCCAGCAGTTTAAGGATTGAGGTTAACAATGAGCAGTTCTTC,CASSLRIEVNNEQFF
TRBJ1-1,TRBV5-1,.,few,TGCGCCAGCAGCTTGGCCGTCGGGGATCGGACTGAAGCTTTCTTT,CASSLAVGDRTEAFF
TRBJ2-3,TRBV15,.,few,TGTGCCACCAGCCCAGCGTGGGGGCTGGACACAGATACGCAGTATTTT,CATSPAWGLDTDTQYF